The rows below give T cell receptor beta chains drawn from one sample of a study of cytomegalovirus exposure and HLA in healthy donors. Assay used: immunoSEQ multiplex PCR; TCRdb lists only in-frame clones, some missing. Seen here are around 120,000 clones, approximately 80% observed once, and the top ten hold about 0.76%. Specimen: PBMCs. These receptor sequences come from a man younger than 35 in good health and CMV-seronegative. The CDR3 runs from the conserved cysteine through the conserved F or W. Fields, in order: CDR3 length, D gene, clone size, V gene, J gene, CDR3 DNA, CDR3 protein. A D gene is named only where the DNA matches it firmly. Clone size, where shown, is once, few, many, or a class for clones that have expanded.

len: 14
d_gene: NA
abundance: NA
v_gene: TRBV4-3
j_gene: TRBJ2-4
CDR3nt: TGCGCCAGCAGCCAAGACCCACGTTCTGAGATTCAGTACTTC
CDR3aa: CASSQDPRSEIQYF

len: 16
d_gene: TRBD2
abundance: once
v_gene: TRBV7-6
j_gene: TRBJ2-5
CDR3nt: TGTGCCAGCAGCTCATCAGTAGCGGGGGGGCAAGAGACCCAGTACTTC
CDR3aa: CASSSSVAGGQETQYF

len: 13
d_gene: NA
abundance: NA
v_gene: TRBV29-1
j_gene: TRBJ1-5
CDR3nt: TGCAGCGCCCGGGGGGCTGGCAATCAGCCCCAGCATTTT
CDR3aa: CSARGAGNQPQHF

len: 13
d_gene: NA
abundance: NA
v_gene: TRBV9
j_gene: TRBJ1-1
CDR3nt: TGTGCCAGCAGCTCACAGGGTCTCGCTGAAGCTTTCTTT
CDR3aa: CASSSQGLAEAFF

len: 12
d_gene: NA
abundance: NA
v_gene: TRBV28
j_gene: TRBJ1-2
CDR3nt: TGTGCCAGCAGTTTCGACAGCTATGGCTACACCTTC
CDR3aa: CASSFDSYGYTF

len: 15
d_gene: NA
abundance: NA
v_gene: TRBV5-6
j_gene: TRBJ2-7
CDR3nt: TGTGCCAGCAGCCTGCCGGTAGCTTCGAGTCACGAGCAGTACTTC
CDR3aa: CASSLPVASSHEQYF

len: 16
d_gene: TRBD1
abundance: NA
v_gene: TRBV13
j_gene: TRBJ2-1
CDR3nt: TGTGCCAGCAGCCAAAGGGGACAGGGGTCTCCCAATGAGCAGTTCTTC
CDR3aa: CASSQRGQGSPNEQFF

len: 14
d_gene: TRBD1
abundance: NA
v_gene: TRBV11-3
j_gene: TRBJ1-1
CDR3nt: TGTGCCAGCAGCCGACAGGGGACGAACACTGAAGCTTTCTTT
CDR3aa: CASSRQGTNTEAFF

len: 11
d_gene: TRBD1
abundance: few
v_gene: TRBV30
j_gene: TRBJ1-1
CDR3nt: TGTGCCTGGTACCGGGACAGGGTAGCTTTCTTT
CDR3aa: CAWYRDRVAFF

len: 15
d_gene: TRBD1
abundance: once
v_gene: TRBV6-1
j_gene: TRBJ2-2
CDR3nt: TGTGCCAGCCAAAACAGGGGGCTCCTCACCGAGGAGCTGTTTTTT
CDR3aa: CASQNRGLLTEELFF

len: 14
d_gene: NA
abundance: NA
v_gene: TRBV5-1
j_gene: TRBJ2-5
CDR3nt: TGCGCCAGCAGCCTTACCGGGTCGCAAGAGACCCAGTACTTC
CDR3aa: CASSLTGSQETQYF

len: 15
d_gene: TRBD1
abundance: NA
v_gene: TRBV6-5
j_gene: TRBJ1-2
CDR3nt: TGTGCCTGCAGTGGAGACAGGGGGCGCGTCTATGGCTACACCTTC
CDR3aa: CACSGDRGRVYGYTF

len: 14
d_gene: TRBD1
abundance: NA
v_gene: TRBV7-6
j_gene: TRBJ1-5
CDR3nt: TGTGCCAGCAGCCAGACAGGGGAGGGACAGCCCCAGCATTTT
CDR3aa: CASSQTGEGQPQHF

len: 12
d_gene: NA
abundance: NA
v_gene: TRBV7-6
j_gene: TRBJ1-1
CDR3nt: TGTGCCAGCAGCTCCGTGAACACTGAAGCTTTCTTT
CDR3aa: CASSSVNTEAFF

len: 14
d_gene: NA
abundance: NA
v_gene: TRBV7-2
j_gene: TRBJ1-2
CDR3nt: TGTGCCAGCAGCTTAGGTTCCCATAACTATGGCTACACCTTC
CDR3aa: CASSLGSHNYGYTF

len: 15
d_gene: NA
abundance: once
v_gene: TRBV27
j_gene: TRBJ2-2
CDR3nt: TGTGCCAGCAGTCTGAGACTAGAGAACACCGGGGAGCTGTTTTTT
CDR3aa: CASSLRLENTGELFF

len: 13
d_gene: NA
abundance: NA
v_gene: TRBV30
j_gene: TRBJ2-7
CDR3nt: TGTGCCTGGAGTCACCAGGGGGGTACTGAGCAGTACTTC
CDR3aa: CAWSHQGGTEQYF

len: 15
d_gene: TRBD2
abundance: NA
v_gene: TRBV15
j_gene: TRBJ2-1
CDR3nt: TGTGCCACCAGCAGTAGCGGGAGCTCCTACAATGAGCAGTTCTTC
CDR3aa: CATSSSGSSYNEQFF

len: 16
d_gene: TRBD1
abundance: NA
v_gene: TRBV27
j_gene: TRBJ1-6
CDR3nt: TGTGCCAGCAGTTCCCTGACAGGGATTTGGGATTCACCCCTCCACTTT
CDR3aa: CASSSLTGIWDSPLHF

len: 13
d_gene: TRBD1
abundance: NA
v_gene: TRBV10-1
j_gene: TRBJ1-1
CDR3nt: TGCGCCAGCAGCCCAACAGGGGGGACTGAAGCTTTCTTT
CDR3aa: CASSPTGGTEAFF

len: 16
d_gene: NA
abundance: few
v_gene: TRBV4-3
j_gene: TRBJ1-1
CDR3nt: TGCGCCAGCAGCCCGAGCAGGGAAGGACCGAACACTGAAGCTTTCTTT
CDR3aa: CASSPSREGPNTEAFF

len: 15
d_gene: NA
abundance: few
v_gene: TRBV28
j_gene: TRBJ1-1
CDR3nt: TGTGCCAGCAGTGCCCCATGGGGGCGCGGCACTGAAGCTTTCTTT
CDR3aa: CASSAPWGRGTEAFF

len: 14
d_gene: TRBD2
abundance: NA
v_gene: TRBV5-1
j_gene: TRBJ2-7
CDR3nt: TGCGCCAGCAGCCGGACTAGCGGGGGGCTGGAGCAGTACTTC
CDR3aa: CASSRTSGGLEQYF

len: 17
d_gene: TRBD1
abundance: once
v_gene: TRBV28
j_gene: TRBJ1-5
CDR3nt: TGTGCCAGCAGTTATGGGGACAGACTGTATAGCAATCAGCCCCAGCATTTT
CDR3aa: CASSYGDRLYSNQPQHF

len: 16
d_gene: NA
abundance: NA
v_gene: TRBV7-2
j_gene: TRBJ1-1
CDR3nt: TGTGCCAGCAGCCCTAGTTGGGGAGGGATGAACACTGAAGCTTTCTTT
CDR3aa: CASSPSWGGMNTEAFF

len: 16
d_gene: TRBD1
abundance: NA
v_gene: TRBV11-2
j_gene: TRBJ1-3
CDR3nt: TGTGCCAGCAGCTTAGCACAGGGGGGGATCGGCAACACCATATATTTT
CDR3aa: CASSLAQGGIGNTIYF

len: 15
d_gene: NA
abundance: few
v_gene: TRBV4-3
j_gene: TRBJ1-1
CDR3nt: TGCGCCAGCAGCCAAGACTCGTTTAGGAGCACTGAAGCTTTCTTT
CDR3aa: CASSQDSFRSTEAFF

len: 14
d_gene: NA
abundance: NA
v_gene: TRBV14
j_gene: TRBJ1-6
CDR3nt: TGTGCCAGCAGCCAAGTAATATATAATTCACCCCTCCACTTT
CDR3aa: CASSQVIYNSPLHF

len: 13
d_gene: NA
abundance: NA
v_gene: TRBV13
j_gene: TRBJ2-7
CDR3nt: TGTGCCAGCAGCACTTCGACAGCTCACGAGCAGTACTTC
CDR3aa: CASSTSTAHEQYF

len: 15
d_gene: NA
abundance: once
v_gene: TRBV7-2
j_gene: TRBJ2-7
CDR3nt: TGTGCCAGCAGCTTCCGGGGAACAAGGTCCTACGAGCAGTACTTC
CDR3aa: CASSFRGTRSYEQYF

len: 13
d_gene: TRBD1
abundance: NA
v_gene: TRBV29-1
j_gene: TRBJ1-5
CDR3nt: TGCAGCGTTAGACAGGGGGAGGATCAGCCCCAGCATTTT
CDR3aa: CSVRQGEDQPQHF

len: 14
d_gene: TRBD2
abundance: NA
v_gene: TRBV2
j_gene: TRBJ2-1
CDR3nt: TGTGCCAGCCGGCTAGCGGGGTATTACAATGAGCAGTTCTTC
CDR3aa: CASRLAGYYNEQFF

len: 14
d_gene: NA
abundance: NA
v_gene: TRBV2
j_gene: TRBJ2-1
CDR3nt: TGTGCCAGCAGTGGACTCCGAACCACCGATGAGCAGTTCTTC
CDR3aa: CASSGLRTTDEQFF

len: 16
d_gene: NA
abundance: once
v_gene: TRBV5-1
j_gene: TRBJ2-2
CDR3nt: TGCGCCAGCAGCTTTCTCTCAGCGGAGTACACCGGGGAGCTGTTTTTT
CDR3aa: CASSFLSAEYTGELFF

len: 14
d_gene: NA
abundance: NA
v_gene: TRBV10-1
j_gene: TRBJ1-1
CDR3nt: TGCGCCAGCAGTCCCTTCAGGGGTAACGCTGAAGCTTTCTTT
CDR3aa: CASSPFRGNAEAFF

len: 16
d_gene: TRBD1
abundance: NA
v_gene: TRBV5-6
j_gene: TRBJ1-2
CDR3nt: TGTGCCAGCAGCCCGGCACGACAGGGTCGGGGCTATGGCTACACCTTC
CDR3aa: CASSPARQGRGYGYTF

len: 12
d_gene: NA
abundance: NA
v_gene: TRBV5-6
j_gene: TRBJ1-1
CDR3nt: TGTGCCAGCAGCTTGCGGGGACTGAGAGCTTTCTTT
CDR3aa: CASSLRGLRAFF

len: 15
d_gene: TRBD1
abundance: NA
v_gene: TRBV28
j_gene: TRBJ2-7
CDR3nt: TGTGCCAGCAGTCGGACAGGACTTCTCCCCTACGAGCAGTACTTC
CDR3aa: CASSRTGLLPYEQYF

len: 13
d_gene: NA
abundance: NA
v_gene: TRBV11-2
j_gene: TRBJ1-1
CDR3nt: TGTGCCAGCAGCGCCGCCCGGGAGACTGAAGCTTTCTTT
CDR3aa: CASSAARETEAFF

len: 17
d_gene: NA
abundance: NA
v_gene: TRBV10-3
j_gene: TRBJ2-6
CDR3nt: TGTGCCATCAGTGCCCAGGGCACCTCGTCTGGGGCCAACGTCCTGACTTTC
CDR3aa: CAISAQGTSSGANVLTF

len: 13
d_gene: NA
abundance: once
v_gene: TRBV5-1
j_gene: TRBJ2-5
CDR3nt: TGCGCCAGCAGCTTGCAGGGAATTCAGACCCAGTACTTC
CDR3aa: CASSLQGIQTQYF

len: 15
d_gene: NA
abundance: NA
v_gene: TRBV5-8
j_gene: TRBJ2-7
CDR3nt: TGTGCCAGCAGTCCGAGGGGTCGGGACACCGGGGAGCAGTACTTC
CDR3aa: CASSPRGRDTGEQYF

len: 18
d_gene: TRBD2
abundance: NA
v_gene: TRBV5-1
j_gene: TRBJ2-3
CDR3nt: TGCGCCAGCAGCACGGGTCTTCTAGCGGGCCCCGGGGCAGATACGCAGTATTTT
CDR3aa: CASSTGLLAGPGADTQYF

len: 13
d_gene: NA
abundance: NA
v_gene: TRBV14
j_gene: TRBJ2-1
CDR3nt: TGTGCCAGCAGCCAAGAGGCATACAATGAGCAGTTCTTC
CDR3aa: CASSQEAYNEQFF

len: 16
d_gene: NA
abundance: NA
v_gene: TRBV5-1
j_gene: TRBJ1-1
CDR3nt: TGCGCCAGCAGCTTACAGACAGGCCAGAGAGACGGTGAAGCTTTCTTT
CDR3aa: CASSLQTGQRDGEAFF